Reported below is one T cell receptor (beta chain). Its antigen is as yet unknown. This table comes from immunoSEQ multiplex PCR, and its TCRdb copy is limited to in-frame clones, with some not included. The sample yields some 1.5 million clones, roughly 96% seen once. Trimming cost V 4 bases and J 3 bases, with 14 bases left between them. CDR1 is SGHTA and CDR2 is FQGTGA in the germline V gene. The CDR3 runs to 15 residues. The data derive from a study of shared clonotypes between healthy human individuals. Study-wide points: The low donor count limited represented genetic and exposure-history diversity.

The specimen was naive CD4+ T cells sorted from blood. Subset defined: CD45RA+ positively selected. The TCR originated in a man younger than 40 in good health. The chain couples TRBV7-3 to TRBJ2-3, with no clear D. In DNA form, the CDR3 reads TGTGCCAGCAGCTCGGTTGGGGTTAGGACAGATACGCAGTATTTT. Translated: CASSSVGVRTDTQYF.